Below, 32 T cell receptor beta chains from the same sample are listed, as sequenced in a study of T cell changes during pregnancy in multiple sclerosis. Repertoires were generated with immunoSEQ multiplex PCR, while TCRdb's copy carries only in-frame clones and drops some. The sample shows more than 50,000 clones, around 94% of them seen only once. Specimen: CD8+ T cells from peripheral blood mononuclear cells, collected after pregnancy. Receptors were obtained from a female donor with multiple sclerosis, enrolled in a pregnancy study.

The chain has TRBV6-1 and TRBJ2-7, with 9 bases that match TRBD2. Germline CDR1 is MNHNS and CDR2 is SASEGT. The CDR3 spans 18 residues. V lost 1 base and J lost 2; bases outside the gene matches: 12. The CDR3 DNA reads as TGTGCCAGCAGTGAAGAAGATAGCCTGACTAGCGGTACCTACGAGCAGTACTTC. Translation gives CASSEEDSLTSGTYEQYF.

The V call is TRBV7-9, the J call TRBJ2-7, with TRBD2 matching over 10 bases. The V and J ends lost 5 bases and 2 bases, in that order; junction bases with no gene match: 9. Germline V lookup: CDR1 SEHNR, CDR2 FQNEAQ (reference sequence). The CDR3 length is 16 residues. CDR3 protein: CASSPGGGTSAYEQYF. The CDR3 DNA reads TGTGCCAGCAGCCCAGGGGGGGGGACTAGCGCCTACGAGCAGTACTTC.

CDR3 amino acids: CASSLGTGLAAFEQYF. As DNA, the CDR3 is TGCGCCAGCAGCTTGGGAACGGGACTAGCGGCTTTCGAGCAGTACTTC. The J gene is TRBJ2-7, the V gene TRBV5-1; 11 nucleotides agree with TRBD2. With 0 bases clipped from V and 6 bases from J, the junction kept 8 bases outside the gene matches. CDR3 size: 16 residues. Germline CDR1 reads SGHRS; CDR2 reads YFSETQ.

The chain recombines TRBV11-2 with TRBJ1-4; 7 bases are a match to TRBD1. The V gene's germline CDR1 is SGHAT and CDR2 FQNNGV. The CDR3 covers 13 residues. After removal of 1 base from V and 10 bases from J, the junction contained 3 bases not matched to a gene. The CDR3 coding sequence is TGTGCCAGCAGCTTAGGACAGGGCGGAAAACTGTTTTTT. This translates into CASSLGQGGKLFF.

The rearrangement joins TRBV5-3 to TRBJ1-1; D gene uncertain. TRBV5-3 is given ORF status, its function remaining uncertain. Trimming took off 0 bases at V and 7 bases at J, with 7 bases between the two ends. The CDR3 extends over 12 amino acids. The CDR3 sequence is CARSLAVIEAFF. Written as DNA, the CDR3 is TGTGCCAGAAGCTTGGCAGTAATTGAAGCTTTCTTT.

The genes are TRBV27 and TRBJ2-2; D remains ambiguous. Germline CDR1 and CDR2: MNHEY and SMNVEV (reference sequence). This CDR3 region has 14 residues. With 3 bases removed from V and 6 bases from J, the gap between germline ends came to 11 bases. The CDR3 spells CASSFLQVPGELFF. CDR3 nucleotide sequence: TGTGCCAGCAGTTTTCTTCAGGTCCCCGGGGAGCTGTTTTTT.

The chain recombines TRBV11-2 with TRBJ2-5; 12 bases agree with TRBD2. The length of the CDR3 is 15 residues. V shed 5 bases, J shed 2 bases, and the junction held 3 bases outside the gene matches. The germline V gene has CDR1 SGHAT and CDR2 FQNNGV. CDR3 coding DNA: TGTGCCAGCAGCCCGGGGACTAGCGGGCAAGAGACCCAGTACTTC. It yields the protein CASSPGTSGQETQYF.

The genes are TRBV19 and TRBJ1-5; D is unresolved. The ends were cut back, 6 bases at V and 2 bases at J, with 5 bases in the middle. The CDR3 totals 12 residues. Germline V gives CDR1 LNHDA, CDR2 SQIVND (reference sequence). DNA of the CDR3: TGTGCCAGTAGGTCTGGCAATCAGCCCCAGCATTTT. Encoded protein: CASRSGNQPQHF.

V and J are TRBV9 and TRBJ1-2; D call uncertain. CDR3 length: 13 amino acids. The germline V gene encodes CDR1 SGDLS and CDR2 YYNGEE. V shed 3 bases and J shed 9 bases, with 15 bases lying between them. The DNA for the CDR3 is TGTGCCAGCAGCGCGACCGGACTCGTGCGCTACACCTTC. This sequence encodes CASSATGLVRYTF.

The genes are TRBV7-2 and TRBJ2-3; 8 bases fit TRBD1. CDR1 and CDR2 (germline): SGHTA, FQGNSA. This CDR3 is 15 amino acids long. V shed 4 bases and J 3 bases; nucleotides not matched to a gene: 6. The CDR3 sequence: CASSSQGVRTDTQYF. Written as DNA, the CDR3 is TGTGCCAGCAGCTCACAGGGGGTGCGGACAGATACGCAGTATTTT.

This chain uses TRBV27 with TRBJ1-2, with TRBD1 matching over 7 bases. The trim removed 0 bases at V and 6 bases at J, leaving 4 bases unmatched. The germline V gene encodes CDR1 MNHEY and CDR2 SMNVEV (reference sequence). The CDR3 loop spans 14 amino acids. CDR3 nucleotide sequence: TGTGCCAGCAGTTTATCTACCGGGACAGATGGCTACACCTTC. Translation: CASSLSTGTDGYTF.

This chain uses TRBV9 with TRBJ2-3, with TRBD2 matching 12 bases. CDR1 SGDLS and CDR2 YYNGEE come from the germline V gene. The trim removed 3 bases at V and 5 bases at J, leaving 4 bases unmatched. This CDR3 comprises 15 residues. The CDR3 loop is CASSGTSGAQDTQYF. CDR3 nucleotide sequence: TGTGCCAGCAGCGGGACTAGCGGGGCCCAAGATACGCAGTATTTT. Full variable domain (missing parts from reference TRBV9 and TRBJ2-3): DSGVTQTPKHLITATGQRVTLRCSPRSGDLSVYWYQQSLDQGLQFLIQYYNGEERAKGNILERFSAQQFPDLHSELNLSSLELGDSALYFCASSGTSGAQDTQYFGPGTRLTVL.

The chain links TRBV27 to TRBJ1-5; TRBD1 might be the D (5 bases). Deletions cut 6 bases from V and 3 bases from J, with 9 bases between. This CDR3 is built from 13 residues. Germline CDR1 MNHEY, CDR2 SMNVEV (reference sequence). The CDR3 bases are TGTGCCAGCAGAGGGGTAGACAATCAGCCCCAGCATTTT. This translates into CASRGVDNQPQHF.

This clone has a single count. The genes are TRBV27 and TRBJ2-7; 8 bases align to TRBD1. Germline loops: CDR1 MNHEY, CDR2 SMNVEV (reference sequence). This CDR3 contains 16 residues. J gave up 5 bases and V 0 bases, and 9 bases lay outside the gene matches. The CDR3 sequence: CASSLSLDRVVHEQYF. CDR3 sequence (DNA): TGTGCCAGCAGTTTATCCCTGGACAGGGTGGTACACGAGCAGTACTTC.

CDR3: CASSFGGAHNEQFF. CDR3 DNA: TGTGCCAGCAGCTTCGGAGGGGCACACAATGAGCAGTTCTTC. The chain is built from TRBV7-9 and TRBJ2-1, with D perhaps matching TRBD2 (6 bases). CDR1 and CDR2 from the germline V gene are SEHNR and FQNEAQ (reference sequence). V gave up 3 bases and J gave up 5 bases, with 11 bases separating them. The CDR3 spans 14 residues.

The chain has TRBV9 and TRBJ2-7; D is ambiguous. CDR3 size: 14 residues. Per the germline V gene, CDR1 is SGDLS and CDR2 is YYNGEE. Trimming stripped 3 bases from V and 0 bases from J, with 10 bases between. In nucleotides, the CDR3 is TGTGCCAGCAGCGAAAAAACGGGCTCCTACGAGCAGTACTTC. It yields the protein CASSEKTGSYEQYF.

This chain uses TRBV18 with TRBJ1-2; 7 bases match TRBD1. From germline, CDR1 is KGHSH and CDR2 LQKENI. J was trimmed by 4 bases and V by 3 bases; bases with no gene match: 5. This CDR3 region has 14 residues. CDR3 in amino acids: CASSPQGQTYGYTF. The CDR3 DNA follows: TGTGCCAGCTCACCCCAGGGACAGACCTATGGCTACACCTTC.

The chain is built from TRBV28 and TRBJ1-2; no clear D. Trimming shortened V by 7 bases and J by 8 bases, and 14 bases separated the two germline ends. The CDR3 is made up of 12 amino acids. Germline V gene data show CDR1 as MDHEN and CDR2 as SYDVKM. CDR3 residues: CASTIPGGGYTF. CDR3 DNA: TGTGCCAGCACCATCCCGGGCGGGGGCTACACCTTC.

The rearrangement uses TRBV27 and TRBJ2-1; 9 bases are shared with TRBD1. The germline V gene has CDR1 MNHEY and CDR2 SMNVEV (reference sequence). The CDR3 runs to 14 residues. J gave up 4 bases and V 5 bases, and 3 bases lay outside the gene matches. CDR3 loop: CASSLGTGYNEQFF. The CDR3 DNA reads TGTGCCAGCAGTCTAGGGACAGGGTACAATGAGCAGTTCTTC.

The chain couples TRBV6-1 to TRBJ2-5, with D hard to call. The CDR3 has 15 amino acids. V was pared by 1 base and J by 2 bases, with 11 bases between. CDR1 is MNHNS and CDR2 is SASEGT in the germline V gene. CDR3 nucleotide sequence: TGTGCCAGCAGTGAAGATTGGGCAGCACAAGAGACCCAGTACTTC. The encoded protein is CASSEDWAAQETQYF.

Remarks on this clone: It is unclear where the CDR3 begins or ends on the DNA, so no DNA is shown, and the CDR3 is as TCRdb lists it. The chain links TRBV6-6 to TRBJ2-5; the table's D call, TRBD2, was not checked against the DNA. The CDR3 numbers 15 amino acids, ends counted. Germline V CDR1 and CDR2: MNHNY, SVGAGI (reference sequence). The CDR3 is CASSSSTSELETQYF.

The CDR3 coding sequence is TGTGCCTCAGACCCGACAGGGGGCTTATACGAGCAGTACTTC. This codes for CASDPTGGLYEQYF. The chain is built from TRBV30 and TRBJ2-7; 10 bases map to TRBD1. V shed 7 bases, J shed 4 bases, and the junction held 10 bases outside the gene matches. Germline lookup yields CDR1 GTSNPN and CDR2 SVGIG (reference sequence). The CDR3 contains 14 residues.

This clone was picked up one time. The chain recombines TRBV27 with TRBJ1-5; 7 bases match TRBD1. Germline-derived CDR1 and CDR2 are MNHEY and SMNVEV (reference sequence). Trimming at V came to 2 bases and at J to 2 bases, leaving 3 bases not matched to a gene. The CDR3 extends over 15 amino acids. This CDR3 is CASSLEGAGNQPQHF. The CDR3 DNA reads as TGTGCCAGCAGTTTAGAGGGGGCAGGCAATCAGCCCCAGCATTTT.

CDR3 amino acids: CAWSVAGGTDTQYF. As DNA, the CDR3 is TGTGCCTGGAGTGTAGCGGGGGGCACAGATACGCAGTATTTT. The rearrangement joins TRBV30 to TRBJ2-3; 8 bases are a match to TRBD2. The CDR3 runs to 14 residues. From germline, CDR1 is GTSNPN and CDR2 SVGIG (reference sequence). Trimming at V came to 0 bases and at J to 1 base, leaving 0 bases not matched to a gene.

J is TRBJ2-3 and V is TRBV10-3, with unresolved D. CDR1 is ENHRY and CDR2 is SYGVKD in the germline V gene. V gave up 3 bases and J gave up 3 bases, with 7 bases separating them. The CDR3 covers 13 residues. CDR3 in DNA: TGTGCCATCAGTGACCCCTTGACAGATACGCAGTATTTT. Its translation is CAISDPLTDTQYF.

The gene calls are TRBV4-2 and TRBJ2-1; perhaps TRBD2 as D (6 bases). The CDR3 contains 16 residues. The germline V and J ends were trimmed by 1 base and 4 bases, with 14 bases remaining between them. Germline V lookup: CDR1 LGHNA, CDR2 YNFKEQ. The CDR3 DNA sequence: TGTGCCAGCAGCCAAGGTACGAGCGGGCCTTACAATGAGCAGTTCTTC. Protein sequence: CASSQGTSGPYNEQFF.

The chain joins TRBV11-2 to TRBJ1-1; unclear D gene. The CDR3 has 14 amino acids. The V and J ends lost 1 base and 0 bases respectively, with 6 bases between them. The germline CDR1 and CDR2 sequences are SGHAT and FQNNGV. CDR3 loop: CASSLGSLNTEAFF. The CDR3, as DNA: TGTGCCAGCAGCTTAGGTTCCTTGAACACTGAAGCTTTCTTT.

A remark on this clone: This same CDR3 is encoded by further DNA sequences in the sample. V usage is TRBV15 and J usage is TRBJ2-7, with D perhaps TRBD2 (5 bases). Germline CDR1 is LNHNV and CDR2 is YYDKDF (reference sequence). The CDR3 loop spans 13 amino acids. Deletions cut 1 base from V and 4 bases from J, with 8 bases between. The CDR3 DNA sequence: TGTGCCACCAGCAGAGCCCCGGGGTACGAGCAGTACTTC. Translating it yields CATSRAPGYEQYF.

This rearrangement joins TRBV7-8 to TRBJ2-3; 9 bases agree with TRBD1. Trimming at V came to 0 bases and at J to 1 base, leaving 8 bases not matched to a gene. CDR1 and CDR2 (germline): SGHVS, FQNEAQ. This CDR3 spans 18 amino acids. CDR3 amino acids: CASSLAGGTGIRTDTQYF. The CDR3 DNA is TGTGCCAGCAGCTTAGCGGGCGGGACAGGGATACGCACAGATACGCAGTATTTT. Drawing the rest from reference TRBV7-8 and TRBJ2-3, the complete variable domain is GAGVSQSPRYKVAKRGQDVALRCDPISGHVSLFWYQQALGQGPEFLTYFQNEAQLDKSGLPSDRFFAERPEGSVSTLKIQRTQQEDSAVYLCASSLAGGTGIRTDTQYFGPGTRLTVL.

The chain has TRBV19 and TRBJ2-7, with 8 positions matching TRBD2. The CDR3 runs 15 residues. V was pared by 2 bases and J by 4 bases, with 7 bases of the junction left unmatched. The germline CDR1 and CDR2 sequences are LNHDA and SQIVND (reference sequence). Here the CDR3 DNA reads TGTGCCAGTAGTATAACAGCGGGAGAAGGGTACGAGCAGTACTTC. It specifies CASSITAGEGYEQYF.

This chain joins TRBV28 and TRBJ1-2; D possibly corresponds to TRBD1 (5 bases). Trimming took 5 bases from V and 6 from J, leaving 10 bases between them. The CDR3 consists of 12 residues. CDR1 is MDHEN, CDR2 SYDVKM, per germline. The CDR3 region is CASSPGSHGYTF. The CDR3 DNA follows: TGTGCCAGCAGTCCAGGGTCCCATGGCTACACCTTC.

J is TRBJ1-1 and V is TRBV19, with TRBD1 identical over 8 bases. Germline values: CDR1 LNHDA, CDR2 SQIVND (reference sequence). J was trimmed by 2 bases and V by 5 bases; bases with no gene match: 4. The length of the CDR3 is 14 residues. The CDR3 spells CASSYDRGNTEAFF. CDR3 DNA: TGTGCCAGTAGTTACGACAGGGGAAACACTGAAGCTTTCTTT.